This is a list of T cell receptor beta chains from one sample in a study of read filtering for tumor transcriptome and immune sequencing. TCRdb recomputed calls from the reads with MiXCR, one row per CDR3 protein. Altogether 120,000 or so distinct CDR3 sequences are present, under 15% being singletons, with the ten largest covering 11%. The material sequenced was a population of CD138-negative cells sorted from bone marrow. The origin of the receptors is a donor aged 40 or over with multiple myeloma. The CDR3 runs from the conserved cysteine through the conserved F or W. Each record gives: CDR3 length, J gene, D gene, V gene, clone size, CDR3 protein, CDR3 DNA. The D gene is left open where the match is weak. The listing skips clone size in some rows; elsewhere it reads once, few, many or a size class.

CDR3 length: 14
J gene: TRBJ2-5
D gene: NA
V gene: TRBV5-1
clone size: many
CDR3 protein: CASSFQRFEETQYF
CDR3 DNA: TGCGCCAGCAGCTTTCAGCGGTTTGAAGAGACCCAGTACTTC

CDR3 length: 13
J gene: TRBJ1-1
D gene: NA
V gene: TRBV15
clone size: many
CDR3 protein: CATSNQQNTEAFF
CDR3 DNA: TGTGCCACCAGCAACCAGCAGAACACTGAAGCTTTCTTT

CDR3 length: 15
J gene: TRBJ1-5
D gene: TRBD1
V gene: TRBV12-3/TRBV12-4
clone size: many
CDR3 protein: CASSHGTANDQPQHF
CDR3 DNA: TGTGCCAGCAGTCACGGGACAGCAAATGATCAGCCCCAGCATTTT

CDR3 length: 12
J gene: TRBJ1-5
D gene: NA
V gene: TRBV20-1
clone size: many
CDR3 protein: CSARGSNQPQHF
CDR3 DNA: TGCAGTGCCCGGGGGAGCAATCAGCCCCAGCATTTT

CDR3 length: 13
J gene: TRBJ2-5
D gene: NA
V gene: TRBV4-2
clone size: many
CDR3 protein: CASSRLIQETQYF
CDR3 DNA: TGTGCCAGCAGCCGACTTATCCAAGAGACCCAGTACTTC

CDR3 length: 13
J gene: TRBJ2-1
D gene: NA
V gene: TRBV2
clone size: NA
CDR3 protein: CASTRNRDSEQFF
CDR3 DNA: TGTGCCAGCACCCGGAACAGGGATAGTGAGCAGTTCTTC

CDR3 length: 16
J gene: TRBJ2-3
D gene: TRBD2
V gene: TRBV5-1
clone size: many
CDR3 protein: CASSPEGLAGDPTQYF
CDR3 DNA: TGCGCCAGCAGCCCGGAAGGACTAGCGGGAGATCCTACGCAGTATTTT

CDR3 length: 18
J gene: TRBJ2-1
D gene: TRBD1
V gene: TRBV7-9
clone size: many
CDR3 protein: CASSLPAPGDRYSIGQFF
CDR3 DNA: TGTGCCAGCAGCTTACCAGCCCCCGGGGACAGGTACTCAATTGGGCAGTTCTTC

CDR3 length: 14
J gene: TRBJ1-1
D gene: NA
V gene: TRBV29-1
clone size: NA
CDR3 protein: CSVQRTLMNTEAFF
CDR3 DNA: TGCAGCGTTCAAAGGACGCTTATGAACACTGAAGCTTTCTTT

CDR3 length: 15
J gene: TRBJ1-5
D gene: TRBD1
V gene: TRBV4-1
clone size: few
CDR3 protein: CASSQRDRGNQPQHF
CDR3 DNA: TGCGCCAGCAGCCAACGGGACAGGGGCAATCAGCCCCAGCATTTT

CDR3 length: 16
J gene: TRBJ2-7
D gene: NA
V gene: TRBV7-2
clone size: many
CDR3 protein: CASSLEPGSISYEQYF
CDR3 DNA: TGTGCCAGCAGCTTAGAACCGGGTTCTATCTCCTACGAGCAGTACTTC

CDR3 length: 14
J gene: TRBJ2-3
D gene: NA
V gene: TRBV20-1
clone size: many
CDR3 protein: CSAIEARGTDTQYF
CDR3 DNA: TGCAGTGCTATCGAGGCTAGAGGAACAGATACGCAGTATTTT

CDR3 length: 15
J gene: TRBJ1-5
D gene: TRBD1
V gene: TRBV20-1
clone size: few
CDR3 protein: CSAGQGIDSNQPQHF
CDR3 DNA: TGCAGTGCTGGACAGGGGATAGATAGCAATCAGCCCCAGCATTTT

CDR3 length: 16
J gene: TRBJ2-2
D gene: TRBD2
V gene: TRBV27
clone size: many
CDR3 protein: CASSPAAGVRTGELFF
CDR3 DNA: TGTGCCAGCAGCCCGGCGGCGGGGGTTCGAACCGGGGAGCTGTTTTTT

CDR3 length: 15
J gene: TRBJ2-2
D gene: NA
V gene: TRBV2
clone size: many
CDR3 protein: CASKRQVSYTGELFF
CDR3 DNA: TGTGCCAGCAAGAGACAGGTGTCGTACACCGGGGAGCTGTTTTTT

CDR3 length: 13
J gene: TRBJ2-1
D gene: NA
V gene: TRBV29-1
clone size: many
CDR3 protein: CSVAWGVWDEQFF
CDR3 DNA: TGCAGCGTTGCTTGGGGGGTCTGGGATGAGCAGTTCTTC

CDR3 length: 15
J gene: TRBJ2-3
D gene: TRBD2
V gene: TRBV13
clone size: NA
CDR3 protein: CASSLWTRGTDTQYF
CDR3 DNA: TGTGCCAGCAGCTTGTGGACTAGAGGCACAGATACGCAGTATTTT

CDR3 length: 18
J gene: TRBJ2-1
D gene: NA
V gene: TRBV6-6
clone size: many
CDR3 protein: CASSYGGSGISNVDEQFF
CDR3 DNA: TGTGCCAGCAGTTATGGGGGCAGCGGGATTTCTAACGTCGATGAGCAGTTCTTC

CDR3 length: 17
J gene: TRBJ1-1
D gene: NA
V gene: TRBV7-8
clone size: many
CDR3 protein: CASSLARRFRVNTEAFF
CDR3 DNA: TGTGCCAGCAGCTTAGCGAGGAGGTTTCGGGTGAACACTGAAGCTTTCTTT

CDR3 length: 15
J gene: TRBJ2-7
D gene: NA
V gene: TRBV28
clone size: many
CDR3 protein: CASSLEGSPSYEQYF
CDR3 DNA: TGTGCCAGCAGTTTGGAGGGATCTCCCTCCTACGAGCAGTACTTC

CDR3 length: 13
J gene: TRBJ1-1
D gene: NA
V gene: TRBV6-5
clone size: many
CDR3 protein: CASSFGGGTEAFF
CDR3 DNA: TGTGCCAGCAGTTTTGGGGGGGGCACTGAAGCTTTCTTT

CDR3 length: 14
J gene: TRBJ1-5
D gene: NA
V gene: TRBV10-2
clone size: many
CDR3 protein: CASSEAGPGQPQHF
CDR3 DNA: TGCGCCAGCAGTGAGGCCGGGCCGGGTCAGCCCCAGCATTTT

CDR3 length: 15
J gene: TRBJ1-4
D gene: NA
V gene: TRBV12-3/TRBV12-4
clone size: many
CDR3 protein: CASSLGAGLNEKLFF
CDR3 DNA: TGTGCCAGCAGTTTAGGGGCAGGACTTAATGAAAAACTGTTTTTT

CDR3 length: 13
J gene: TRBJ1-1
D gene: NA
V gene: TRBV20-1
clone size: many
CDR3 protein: CSGTGHSNTEAFF
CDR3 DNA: TGCAGTGGGACGGGACATTCCAACACTGAAGCTTTCTTT

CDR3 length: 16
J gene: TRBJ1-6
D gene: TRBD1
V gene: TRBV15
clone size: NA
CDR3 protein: CATSRPRGHGGSPLHF
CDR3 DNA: TGTGCCACCAGCAGACCCAGGGGGCATGGAGGTTCACCCCTCCACTTT

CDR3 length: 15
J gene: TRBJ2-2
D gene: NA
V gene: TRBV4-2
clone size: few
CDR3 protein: CASSQGYTNTGELFF
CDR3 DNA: TGTGCCAGCAGCCAAGGGTACACAAACACCGGGGAGCTGTTTTTT

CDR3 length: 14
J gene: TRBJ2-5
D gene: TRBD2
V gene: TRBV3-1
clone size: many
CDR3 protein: CASSQMRGQETQYF
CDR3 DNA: TGTGCCAGCAGCCAAATGCGGGGGCAAGAGACCCAGTACTTC

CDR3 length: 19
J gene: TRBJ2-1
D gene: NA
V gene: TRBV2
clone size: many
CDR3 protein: CASMNNWGYLQSSYNEQFF
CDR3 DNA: TGTGCCAGCATGAATAATTGGGGCTACCTCCAAAGCTCCTACAATGAGCAGTTCTTC

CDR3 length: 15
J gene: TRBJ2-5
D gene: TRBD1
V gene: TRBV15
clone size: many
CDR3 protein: CATSRDTGGQETQYF
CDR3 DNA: TGTGCCACCAGCAGAGATACAGGGGGGCAAGAGACCCAGTACTTC

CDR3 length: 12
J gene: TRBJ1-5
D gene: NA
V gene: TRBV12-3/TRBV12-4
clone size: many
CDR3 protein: CASMLGRQPQHF
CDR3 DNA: TGTGCCAGCATGTTGGGTCGTCAGCCCCAGCATTTT

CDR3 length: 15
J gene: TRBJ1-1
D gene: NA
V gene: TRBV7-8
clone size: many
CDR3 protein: CASSLTGSDSTEAFF
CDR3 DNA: TGTGCCAGCAGCCTGACGGGGTCAGATAGCACTGAAGCTTTCTTT

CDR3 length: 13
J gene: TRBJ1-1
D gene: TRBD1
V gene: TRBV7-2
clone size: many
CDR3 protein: CASSRQGNTEAFF
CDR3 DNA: TGTGCCAGCAGCCGACAGGGGAACACTGAAGCTTTCTTT

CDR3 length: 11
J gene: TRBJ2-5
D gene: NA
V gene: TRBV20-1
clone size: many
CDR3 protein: CSARVGQTQYF
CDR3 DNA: TGCAGTGCTAGAGTCGGTCAGACCCAGTACTTC

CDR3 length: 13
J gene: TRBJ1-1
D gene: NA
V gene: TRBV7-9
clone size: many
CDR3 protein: CASSSWRDTEAFF
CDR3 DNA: TGTGCCAGCAGCTCTTGGAGAGACACTGAAGCTTTCTTT

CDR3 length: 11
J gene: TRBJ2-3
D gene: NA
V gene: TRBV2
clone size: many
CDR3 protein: CASSAPYTQYF
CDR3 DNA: TGTGCCAGCAGTGCCCCATATACGCAGTATTTT

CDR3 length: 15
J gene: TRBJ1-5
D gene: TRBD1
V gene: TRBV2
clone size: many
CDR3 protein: CASSEGGQANQPQHF
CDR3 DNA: TGTGCCAGCAGTGAAGGAGGACAGGCTAATCAGCCCCAGCATTTT

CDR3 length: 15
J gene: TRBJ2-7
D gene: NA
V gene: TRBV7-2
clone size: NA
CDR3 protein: CASSTTSSDSYEQYF
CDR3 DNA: TGTGCCAGCAGCACCACCAGTAGCGACTCCTACGAGCAGTACTTC

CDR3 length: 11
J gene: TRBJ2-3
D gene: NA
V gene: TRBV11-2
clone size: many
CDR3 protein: CASSPRDTQYF
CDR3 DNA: TGTGCCAGTTCCCCACGGGATACGCAGTATTTT

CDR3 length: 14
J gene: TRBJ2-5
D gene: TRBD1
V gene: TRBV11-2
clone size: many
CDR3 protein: CASSPQGVGETQYF
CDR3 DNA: TGTGCCAGCAGCCCCCAGGGGGTAGGCGAGACCCAGTACTTC

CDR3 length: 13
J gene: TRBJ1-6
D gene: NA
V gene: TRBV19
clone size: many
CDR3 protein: CASSSQTNSPLHF
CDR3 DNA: TGTGCCAGTAGTAGTCAGACCAATTCACCCCTCCACTTT